This TCR beta chain is drawn from a study of T-cell reconstitution after alpha-beta-depleted transplantation in children. Study-wide points: Reports say that about two months after transplant, the alpha-beta T cells came out of several hundred graft clones that had expanded.

As it was prepared, the TCRbeta library received unique molecular identifiers. Via MiXCR, TCRdb re-called the PCR reads, giving one row per CDR3 protein. The sample lists about 980,000 distinct CDR3 sequences, roughly 29% occurring once. This clonotype was observed a few times. Its antigen is still unknown. The TCR was taken from a boy under three years old who had a stem cell transplant for SCID, so the T cells may come from the graft donor. The sample in question was PBMCs, mostly from graft donor cells, obtained 360 days after TCRalphabeta/CD19-depleted stem cell transplant.

The CDR3 DNA sequence: TGCGCCAGCAGCCCTTTCGGGTTTACAGATACGCAGTATTTT. Its protein is CASSPFGFTDTQYF. The chain combines TRBV5-1 with TRBJ2-3, with no clear D. V was shortened by 4 bases and J by 3 bases, with 12 bases between the two germline ends. The CDR3 spans 14 residues. Germline assignment: CDR1 SGHRS and CDR2 YFSETQ. The whole variable domain, filled in from reference TRBV5-1 and TRBJ2-3, reads KAGVTQTPRYLIKTRGQQVTLSCSPISGHRSVSWYQQTPGQGLQFLFEYFSETQRNKGNFPGRFSGRQFSNSRSEMNVSTLELGDSALYLCASSPFGFTDTQYFGPGTRLTVL.